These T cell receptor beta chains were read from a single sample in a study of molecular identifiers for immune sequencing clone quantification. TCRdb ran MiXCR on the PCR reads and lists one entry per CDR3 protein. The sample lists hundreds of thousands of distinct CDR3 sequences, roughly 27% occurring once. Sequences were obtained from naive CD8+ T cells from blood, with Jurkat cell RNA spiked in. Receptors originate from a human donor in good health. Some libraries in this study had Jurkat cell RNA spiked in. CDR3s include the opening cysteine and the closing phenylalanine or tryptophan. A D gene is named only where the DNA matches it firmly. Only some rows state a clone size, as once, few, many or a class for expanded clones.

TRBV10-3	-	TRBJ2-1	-	TGTGCCATCTGGGGCGGGGGCGGCTCCTACAATGAGCAGTTCTTC	CAIWGGGGSYNEQFF
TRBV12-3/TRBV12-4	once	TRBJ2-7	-	TGTGCCAGCAGTTTAGGGTTGGACGCTGAGCAGTACTTC	CASSLGLDAEQYF
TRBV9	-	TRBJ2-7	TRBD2	TGTGCCAGCAGCCCTCGGGGGGAGGTCTCCTACGAGCAGTACTTC	CASSPRGEVSYEQYF
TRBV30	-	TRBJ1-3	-	TGTGCCTGCCCTCTTGGTGGCCTGGGGAGAAACACCATATATTTT	CACPLGGLGRNTIYF
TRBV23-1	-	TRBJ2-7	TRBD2	TGCGCCAGCAGTCGGGGTGGGGGGGATACCTACGAGCAGTACTTC	CASSRGGGDTYEQYF
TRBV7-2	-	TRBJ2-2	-	TGTGCCAGCAAACCGGGACTTTACACCGGGGAGCTGTTTTTT	CASKPGLYTGELFF
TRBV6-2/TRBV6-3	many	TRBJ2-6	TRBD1	TGTGCCAGCAGTCTGACAGGGCCGGACGTCCTGACTTTC	CASSLTGPDVLTF
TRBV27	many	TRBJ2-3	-	TGTGCCAGCAGCTTAGGTCTAAACACAGATACGCAGTATTTT	CASSLGLNTDTQYF
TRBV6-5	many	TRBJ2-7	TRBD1	TGTGCCACCAGGGACAGCCACGAGTACGAGCAGTACTTC	CATRDSHEYEQYF
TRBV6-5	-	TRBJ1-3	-	TGTGCCAGCAGTGTTCTGGGGGCTTTGGGTCCCTACTCTGGAAACACCATATATTTT	CASSVLGALGPYSGNTIYF
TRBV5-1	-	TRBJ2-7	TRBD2	TGCGCCAGCAGCTTGGAGTTTCTGACTAGCGGGAAAACAGCCTACGAGCAGTACTTC	CASSLEFLTSGKTAYEQYF
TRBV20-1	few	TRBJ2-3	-	TGCAGTGCTAGAGATATGGTGGCTAGACAAACAGGGGATACGCAGTATTTT	CSARDMVARQTGDTQYF
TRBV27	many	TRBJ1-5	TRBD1	TGTGCCAGCAGTGCCGGGACAGGGGTAGGGCAGCCCCAGCATTTT	CASSAGTGVGQPQHF
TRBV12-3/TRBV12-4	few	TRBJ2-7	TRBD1	TGTGCCAGCAGTGACTCGGACAGGGGGCTCGAGCAGTACTTC	CASSDSDRGLEQYF
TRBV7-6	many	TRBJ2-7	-	TGTGCCAGCAGCCCCCCGGGGCAGATGTACGAGCAGTACTTC	CASSPPGQMYEQYF
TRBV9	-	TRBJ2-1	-	TGTGCCAGCAGCCGTTTGAGCTCCTACAATGAGCAGTTCTTC	CASSRLSSYNEQFF
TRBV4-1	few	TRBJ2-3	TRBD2	TGCGCCAGCAGCCAAGATGGAGCGGGAGCCACAGATACGCAGTATTTT	CASSQDGAGATDTQYF
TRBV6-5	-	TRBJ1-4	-	TGTGCCAGCAGCCCGGTGGTACGGCTTAATGAAAAACTGTTTTTT	CASSPVVRLNEKLFF
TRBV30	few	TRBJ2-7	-	TGTGCCTGCCCGAAGGGGACGGACCCCCTCTACGAGCAGTACTTC	CACPKGTDPLYEQYF
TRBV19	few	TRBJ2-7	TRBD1	TGTGCCAGTAGTGCCACAGGGGGGTACGAGCAGTACTTC	CASSATGGYEQYF
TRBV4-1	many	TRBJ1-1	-	TGCGCCAGCAGCCAAGACCAGCTAAACACTGAAGCTTTCTTT	CASSQDQLNTEAFF
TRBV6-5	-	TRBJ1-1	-	TGTGCCAGCGCTCACGCCAGGGAGACAGCCACTGAAGCTTTCTTT	CASAHARETATEAFF
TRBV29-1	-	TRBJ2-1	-	TGCAGCGTCGAGGAGGGGGAGCAGTTCTTC	CSVEEGEQFF
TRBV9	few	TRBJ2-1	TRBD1	TGTGCCAGCAGCGTAGAAGGGACAGGGCAGAGGCAGTTCTTC	CASSVEGTGQRQFF
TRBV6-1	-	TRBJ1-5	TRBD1	TGTGCCAGCAGTGAATACAGGGGAGGATATAGCAATCAGCCCCAGCATTTT	CASSEYRGGYSNQPQHF
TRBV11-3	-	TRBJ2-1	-	TGTGCCAGCAGCTTTGGCAAGAGCTCCTACAATGAGCAGTTCTTC	CASSFGKSSYNEQFF
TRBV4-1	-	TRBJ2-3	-	TGCGCCAGCGGCCAAGATCCCCTACAGAACACAGATACGCAGTATTTT	CASGQDPLQNTDTQYF
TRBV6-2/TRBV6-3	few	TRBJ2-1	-	TGTGCCAGCGGTCCGCACAATGAGCAGTTCTTC	CASGPHNEQFF
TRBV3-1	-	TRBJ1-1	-	TGTGCCAGCAGCCAAGATCGTCTGGGAAACACTGAAACTTTCTTT	CASSQDRLGNTETFF
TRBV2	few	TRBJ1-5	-	TGTGCCAGCAGTGAGATTGGGACCCAGGGCCAGCCCCAGCATTTT	CASSEIGTQGQPQHF
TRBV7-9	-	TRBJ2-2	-	TGTGCCAGCAGCGACGGACTTAACACCGGGGAGCTGTTTTTT	CASSDGLNTGELFF
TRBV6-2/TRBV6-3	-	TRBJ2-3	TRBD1	TGTGCCAGCAGTTACCGGACAGGGTTCACAGATACGCAGTATTTT	CASSYRTGFTDTQYF
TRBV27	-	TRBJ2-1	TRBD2	TGTGCCATCAGTTTCTCTAGCGGGGGGCATAATGAGCAGTTCTTC	CAISFSSGGHNEQFF
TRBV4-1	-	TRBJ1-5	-	TGTGCCAGCAGCCAAGAGACCGGGGGGCGCAACGATCAGCCCCAGCATTTT	CASSQETGGRNDQPQHF
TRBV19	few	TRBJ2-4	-	TGTGCCAGTAGTATGCCCTACACCCTAACAGGGCAACGGGACATTCAGTACTTC	CASSMPYTLTGQRDIQYF
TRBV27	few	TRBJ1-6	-	TGTGCCAGCAGGGGGGAAGGTTCACCCCTCCACTTT	CASRGEGSPLHF
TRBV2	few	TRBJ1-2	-	TGTGGCTTTGAGCACACTAACTATGGCTACACCTTC	CGFEHTNYGYTF
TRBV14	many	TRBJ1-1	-	TGTGCCAGCAGCAAAAATCCCCGGGGGTCTGAAGCTTTCTTT	CASSKNPRGSEAFF
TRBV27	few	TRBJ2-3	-	TGTGCCAGCAGTAGGTACCCAGGGGGCACAGATACGCAGTATTTT	CASSRYPGGTDTQYF
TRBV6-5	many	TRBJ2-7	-	TGTGCCAGCAGTTACTCGAAGGGTCGCATCGCCTACGAGCAGTACTTC	CASSYSKGRIAYEQYF
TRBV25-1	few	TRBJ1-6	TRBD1	TGTGCCAGCAGGGACAGGGGACCTTCGTCTTCACCCCTCCACTTT	CASRDRGPSSSPLHF
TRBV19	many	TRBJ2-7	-	TGTGCCAGTAGTCTCCCGACAGGATCTTACGAGCAGTACTTC	CASSLPTGSYEQYF
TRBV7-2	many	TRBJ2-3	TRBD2	TGTGCCAGCAGCTTAGAATGGCGGGGGGCTGGCACAGATACGCAGTATTTT	CASSLEWRGAGTDTQYF
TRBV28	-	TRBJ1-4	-	TGTGCCAGCGGTCCCGACGGCGTACAGACTGGTGAAAAACTGTTTTTT	CASGPDGVQTGEKLFF
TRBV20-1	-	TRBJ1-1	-	TGCAGTGCTAGAGATTGGTCGGGTTACACTGAAGCTTTCTTT	CSARDWSGYTEAFF
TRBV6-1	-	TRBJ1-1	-	TGTGCCAGCACTAGGGCAGGATGGACTGGAGCTTTCTTT	CASTRAGWTGAFF